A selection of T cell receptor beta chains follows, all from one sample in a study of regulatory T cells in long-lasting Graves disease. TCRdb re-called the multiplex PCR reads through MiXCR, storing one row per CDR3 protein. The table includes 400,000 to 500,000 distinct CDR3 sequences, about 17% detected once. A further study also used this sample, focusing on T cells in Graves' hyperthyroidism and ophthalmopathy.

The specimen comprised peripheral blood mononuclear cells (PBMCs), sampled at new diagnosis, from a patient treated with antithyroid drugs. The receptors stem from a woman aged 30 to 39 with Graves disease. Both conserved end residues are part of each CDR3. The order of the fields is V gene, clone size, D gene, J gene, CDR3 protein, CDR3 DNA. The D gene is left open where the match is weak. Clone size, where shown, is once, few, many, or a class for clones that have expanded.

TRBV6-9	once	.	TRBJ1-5	CASSYGINQPQHF	TGTGCCAGCAGTTACGGCATAAATCAGCCCCAGCATTTT
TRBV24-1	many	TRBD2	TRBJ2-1	CATSDLSRGGGDEQFF	TGTGCCACCAGTGATTTATCCCGAGGCGGGGGAGATGAGCAGTTCTTC
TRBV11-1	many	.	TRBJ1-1	CASSLRWTGTEAFF	TGTGCCAGCAGCCTCAGGTGGACGGGCACTGAAGCTTTCTTT
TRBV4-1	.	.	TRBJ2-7	CASSHPGAGVLEQYF	TGCGCCAGCAGCCATCCCGGGGCAGGGGTCCTCGAGCAGTACTTC
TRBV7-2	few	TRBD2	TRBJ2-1	CASSRRASGDYNEQFF	TGTGCCAGCAGCCGCCGGGCTAGCGGAGATTACAATGAGCAGTTCTTC
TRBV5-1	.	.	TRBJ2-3	CASTYQPGSSTDTQYF	TGCGCCAGCACCTATCAACCAGGGTCGAGCACAGATACGCAGTATTTT
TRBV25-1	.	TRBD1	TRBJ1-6	CASSAGQAYNSPLHF	TGTGCCAGCAGTGCAGGACAGGCTTATAATTCACCCCTCCACTTT
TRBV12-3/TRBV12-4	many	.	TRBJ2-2	CASTTQSGGANTGELFF	TGTGCCAGCACCACCCAGAGTGGGGGCGCGAACACCGGGGAGCTGTTTTTT
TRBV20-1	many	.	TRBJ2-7	CSALRRYEQYF	TGCAGTGCCCTCCGACGCTACGAGCAGTACTTC
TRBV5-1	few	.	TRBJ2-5	CASSLAEFSDTQETQYF	TGCGCCAGCAGCTTGGCCGAGTTTTCAGATACCCAAGAGACCCAGTACTTC
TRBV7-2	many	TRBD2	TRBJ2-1	CASSLGGWDEQFF	TGTGCCAGCAGCTTGGGGGGGTGGGATGAGCAGTTCTTC
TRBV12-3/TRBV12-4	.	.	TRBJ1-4	CASSPGTGAGEKLFF	TGTGCCAGCAGTCCCGGGACCGGGGCGGGTGAAAAACTGTTTTTT
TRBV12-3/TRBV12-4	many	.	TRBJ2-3	CASTLLGDTQYF	TGTGCCAGCACCCTCTTGGGAGATACGCAGTATTTT
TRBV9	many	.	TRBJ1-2	CASSVVAQGPDYGYTF	TGTGCCAGCAGCGTAGTGGCCCAGGGCCCGGACTATGGCTACACCTTC
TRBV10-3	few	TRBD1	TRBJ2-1	CAISRQGSSYNEQFF	TGTGCCATCAGTCGACAGGGTTCTTCCTACAATGAGCAGTTCTTC
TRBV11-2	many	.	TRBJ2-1	CASSVNVLNEQFF	TGTGCCAGCAGCGTAAACGTGTTAAATGAGCAGTTCTTC
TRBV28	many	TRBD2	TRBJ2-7	CASSLLAGVYEQYF	TGTGCCAGCAGCTTGCTAGCGGGAGTCTACGAGCAGTACTTC
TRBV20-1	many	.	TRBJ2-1	CSARDGGNYNEQFF	TGCAGTGCTAGAGATGGCGGGAACTACAATGAGCAGTTCTTC
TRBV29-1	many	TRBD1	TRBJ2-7	CSVLGTGEYEQYF	TGCAGCGTACTCGGGACAGGGGAGTACGAGCAGTACTTC
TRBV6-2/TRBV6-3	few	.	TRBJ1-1	CASSPIPRVTEAFF	TGTGCCAGCAGCCCCATCCCCAGGGTCACTGAAGCTTTCTTT
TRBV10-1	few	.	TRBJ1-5	CASSTGINQPQHF	TGCGCCAGCAGTACCGGGATAAACCAGCCCCAGCATTTT
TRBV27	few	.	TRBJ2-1	CASSFASVNNEQFF	TGTGCCAGCAGTTTTGCGTCAGTAAACAATGAGCAGTTCTTC
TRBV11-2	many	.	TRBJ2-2	CAKSASNTGELFF	TGTGCCAAGTCCGCATCGAACACCGGGGAGCTGTTTTTT
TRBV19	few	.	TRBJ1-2	CASNPLRNYGYTF	TGTGCCAGTAACCCATTAAGAAACTATGGCTACACCTTC
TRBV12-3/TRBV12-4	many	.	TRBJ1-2	CASSPPGAYGYTF	TGTGCCAGCAGCCCCCCAGGGGCCTATGGCTACACCTTC
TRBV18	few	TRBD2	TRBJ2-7	CASSLEREGYEQYF	TGTGCCAGCTCATTAGAGCGGGAGGGCTACGAGCAGTACTTC
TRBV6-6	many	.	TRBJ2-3	CASSYSWRTDTQYF	TGTGCCAGCAGTTACTCGTGGCGAACAGATACGCAGTATTTT
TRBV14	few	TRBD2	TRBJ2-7	CASKGLAGARQYF	TGTGCCAGCAAGGGACTAGCGGGAGCGCGGCAGTACTTC
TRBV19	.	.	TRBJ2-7	CASSYRGNEGFYEQYF	TGTGCCAGTAGCTATCGCGGAAATGAGGGCTTCTACGAGCAGTACTTC
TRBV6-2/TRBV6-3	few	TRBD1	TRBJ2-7	CASSFSRQGSFEQYF	TGTGCCAGCAGTTTCTCGAGACAGGGCTCTTTCGAGCAGTACTTC